These 24 T cell receptor beta chains originate from one sample sequenced in a study of T cells after yellow fever vaccination. TCRdb recomputed calls from the 5' RACE reads with MiXCR, one row per CDR3 protein. The sample lists about 550,000 distinct CDR3 sequences; about 19% were seen once. The sample was PBMCs, taken 15 days after the yellow fever booster vaccination. These receptors were taken from a man aged 30-40 years who received the YFV17D yellow fever vaccine.

This clonotype was seen a handful of times. V is TRBV20-1 and J is TRBJ2-5; D unresolved. The CDR3 is 11 amino acids. Deletions cut 6 bases from V and 4 bases from J, with 9 bases between. The germline CDR1 and CDR2 sequences are DFQATT and SNEGSKA (reference sequence). The CDR3 region has the DNA TGCAGTGCGGTGGATTCAGAGACCCAGTACTTC. Encoded protein: CSAVDSETQYF.

This clonotype was counted only a few times. J is TRBJ2-7 and V is TRBV6-2 or TRBV6-3; a weak D match, TRBD2 (7 bases). This CDR3 comprises 13 residues. The germline CDR1 and CDR2 sequences are MNHEY and SVGEGT. V lost 7 bases to trimming and J lost 5 bases, with 15 bases between them. The CDR3: CASTETGGHEQYF. Here the CDR3 DNA reads TGTGCCAGCACCGAGACGGGGGGCCACGAGCAGTACTTC.

This clonotype has just a few counts. V and J are TRBV5-1 and TRBJ1-1; D is unclear. This CDR3 has 15 amino acids. Between the trimmed V and J ends, which lost 0 bases and 1 base, there was a span of 10 bases. Germline V gene sequence: CDR1 SGHRS, CDR2 YFSETQ. The CDR3 nucleotides are TGCGCCAGCAGCTTGGTCGGCGGACCGAACACTGAAGCTTTCTTT. It is translated as CASSLVGGPNTEAFF.

About this clonotype itself: Sequence at one end of the junction differs from germline and may be a read error. The chain links TRBV12-3 or TRBV12-4 to TRBJ2-2, with a possible D match to TRBD2 (6 bases). The CDR3 covers 15 residues. The CDR3 region has the DNA TGTGCCAGCAGTTCCGATCTCCGGGGGACCGGGGAGCAGTTTTTT. Its translation: CASSSDLRGTGEQFF.

The CDR3 region has the DNA TGCAGTGCTAGCGAAATTACGGTGGTCGAGCAGTACTTC. It specifies CSASEITVVEQYF. The gene calls are TRBV20-1 and TRBJ2-7; the D is unclear. This CDR3 is built from 13 residues. Germline V gene data show CDR1 as DFQATT and CDR2 as SNEGSKA (reference sequence). Trimming shortened V by 3 bases and J by 6 bases, and 15 bases separated the two germline ends.

This clonotype was counted a few times. The rearrangement joins TRBV7-6 to TRBJ1-2; the match to TRBD1 covers 7 bases. The germline V gene has CDR1 SGHVS and CDR2 FNYEAQ. The junction had 12 bases not matched to a gene; V was cut back by 6 bases and J by 8 bases. The CDR3 is 14 amino acids. The CDR3 here is CASRELGGRKGYTF. CDR3 in DNA: TGTGCCAGCAGGGAATTAGGGGGCAGGAAAGGCTACACCTTC.

The chain carries TRBV7-9 and TRBJ1-4; D unresolved. Germline CDR1 is SEHNR and CDR2 is FQNEAQ (reference sequence). This CDR3 has 15 residues. The V and J ends lost 3 bases and 7 bases respectively, with 15 bases between them. CDR3 sequence (DNA): TGTGCCAGCAGCTTGGAAAGATCATGGGCTGAAAAACTGTTTTTT. Translated: CASSLERSWAEKLFF.

This sequence joins TRBV7-8 and TRBJ2-1, with D maybe TRBD1 (6 bases). CDR3 size: 14 residues. CDR1 and CDR2 from the germline V gene are SGHVS and FQNEAQ. Trimming took off 1 base at V and 5 bases at J, with 9 bases between the two ends. DNA of the CDR3: TGTGCCAGCAGCTTAGTCCACAGGGACAATGAGCAGTTCTTC. This codes for CASSLVHRDNEQFF.

The rearrangement uses TRBV20-1 and TRBJ1-2; maybe TRBD1 (6 bases). Trimming took off 6 bases at V and 8 bases at J, with 16 bases between the two ends. The CDR3 contains 12 residues. The germline CDR1 and CDR2 sequences are DFQATT and SNEGSKA (reference sequence). CDR3 coding DNA: TGCAGTGCCCTTTGGGGGGCGGGGGGCTACACCTTC. This sequence encodes CSALWGAGGYTF.

This clonotype was detected a few times. The chain employs TRBV6-1 and TRBJ1-5, with D uncertain. Germline assignment: CDR1 MNHNS and CDR2 SASEGT. The CDR3 extends over 15 amino acids. The V gene lost 8 bases and the J gene lost 6 bases, with 20 bases spanning the gap. CDR3 in amino acids: CASVQVPLSGQPQHF. Written as DNA, the CDR3 is TGTGCCAGCGTCCAGGTCCCTCTTTCAGGTCAGCCCCAGCATTTT.

This clonotype was observed a few times. J is TRBJ2-5 and V is TRBV20-1; the D is unclear. The CDR3 has 14 residues. Trimming shortened V by 3 bases and J by 1 base, and 12 bases separated the two germline ends. The V gene's germline CDR1 is DFQATT and CDR2 SNEGSKA (reference sequence). In DNA, the CDR3 is TGCAGTGCTAGGGCCTTGACATCCCAAGAGACCCAGTACTTC. It yields the protein CSARALTSQETQYF.

The CDR3 coding sequence is TGTGCCATCAGGCCGGACAGGTGGGCAGATACGCAGTATTTT. It translates to CAIRPDRWADTQYF. The V and J genes are TRBV10-3 and TRBJ2-3; 7 nucleotides match TRBD1. V shed 6 bases and J 4 bases; nucleotides not matched to a gene: 7. The CDR3 is 14 amino acids. Germline assignment: CDR1 ENHRY and CDR2 SYGVKD.

This clonotype turned up a few times. This rearrangement joins TRBV28 to TRBJ2-5; D is unresolved. The CDR3 is 14 residues long. Trimming took 3 bases from V and 4 from J, leaving 12 bases between them. CDR1 and CDR2 (germline): MDHEN, SYDVKM. For the CDR3, the DNA is TGTGCCAGCAGTTTCCGGCAGTCCACAGAGACCCAGTACTTC. Amino acids: CASSFRQSTETQYF.

V is TRBV5-5 and J is TRBJ2-2, with 12 positions matching TRBD1. This CDR3 comprises 16 residues. Germline CDR1 is SGHKS and CDR2 is YYEKEE (reference sequence). The ends lost 4 bases at V and 5 bases at J; junction bases unmatched: 6. Here the CDR3 reads CASSASGQGATGELFF. CDR3 DNA sequence: TGTGCCAGCAGCGCCTCGGGACAGGGGGCTACCGGGGAGCTGTTTTTT.

The chain recombines TRBV29-1 with TRBJ2-3, with 14 bases that match TRBD2. The CDR3 runs 16 residues. The junction had 8 bases not matched to a gene; V was cut back by 7 bases and J by 2 bases. Germline values: CDR1 SQVTM, CDR2 ANQGSEA. DNA for the CDR3: TGCAGCGCCCAGGGACTAGCGGGAGTGAACACAGATACGCAGTATTTT. Amino acid sequence: CSAQGLAGVNTDTQYF.

V and J are TRBV29-1 and TRBJ2-3, with D perhaps matching TRBD2 (5 bases). V gave up 1 base and J gave up 4 bases, with 15 bases separating them. Germline lookup yields CDR1 SQVTM and CDR2 ANQGSEA. The CDR3 is 15 residues long. The CDR3 DNA reads as TGCAGCGTTGAAGGGTGGCCGGCGGGCCCAGATACGCAGTATTTT. It yields the protein CSVEGWPAGPDTQYF.

The V call is TRBV7-2, the J call TRBJ1-2; no firm D call. The V end was cut by 1 base, the J end by 4 bases, with 7 bases between. In germline, CDR1 is SGHTA, CDR2 FQGNSA. The CDR3 extends over 13 amino acids. The CDR3 spells CASSLGQLYGYTF. The CDR3 nucleotides are TGTGCCAGCAGCTTAGGACAACTCTATGGCTACACCTTC.

The chain has TRBV18 and TRBJ2-5; D is undetermined. In germline, CDR1 is KGHSH, CDR2 LQKENI. CDR3 length: 16 residues. With 4 bases removed from V and 2 bases from J, the gap between germline ends came to 17 bases. This CDR3 is CASSLGPPGEQETQYF. In DNA form, the CDR3 reads TGTGCCAGCTCACTAGGACCGCCCGGAGAACAAGAGACCCAGTACTTC. Combining the CDR3 with reference TRBV18 and TRBJ2-5 gives the whole variable domain NAGVMQNPRHLVRRRGQEARLRCSPMKGHSHVYWYRQLPEEGLKFMVYLQKENIIDESGMPKERFSAEFPKEGPSILRIQQVVRGDSAAYFCASSLGPPGEQETQYFGPGTRLLVL.

V gene TRBV7-9 combines with J gene TRBJ2-7; no clear D. V was trimmed by 4 bases and J by 2 bases, leaving 15 bases between them. The CDR3 loop spans 15 amino acids. CDR1 is SEHNR, CDR2 FQNEAQ, per germline (reference sequence). CDR3 region: CASSSDSFLPYEQYF. CDR3 coding DNA: TGTGCCAGCAGCTCAGACTCTTTCCTACCCTACGAGCAGTACTTC.

This sequence joins TRBV6-5 and TRBJ2-7; D unclear. The CDR3 totals 15 residues. Deletions cut 3 bases from V and 2 bases from J, with 14 bases between. The germline gives CDR1 MNHEY, CDR2 SVGAGI. The CDR3 nucleotides read TGTGCCAGCAGTTATCGTGCGGTGGGAACCTACGAGCAGTACTTC. The encoded protein is CASSYRAVGTYEQYF.

The chain employs TRBV7-2 and TRBJ2-1; TRBD2 matches at 7 bases. This CDR3 contains 15 residues. J lost 9 bases, V lost 1 base, and 9 bases had no gene match. Germline CDR1 reads SGHTA; CDR2 reads FQGNSA. CDR3 in amino acids: CASSLEAGRGSEQFF. CDR3 DNA sequence: TGTGCCAGCAGCTTAGAAGCGGGACGGGGGAGTGAGCAGTTCTTC. Looking up the rest from reference TRBV7-2 and TRBJ2-1 gives the full variable domain: GAGVSQSPSNKVTEKGKDVELRCDPISGHTALYWYRQSLGQGLEFLIYFQGNSAPDKSGLPSDRFSAERTGGSVSTLTIQRTQQEDSAVYLCASSLEAGRGSEQFFGPGTRLTVL.

This clonotype appeared a few times. The chain recombines TRBV7-6 with TRBJ2-1, with 9 bases identical to TRBD2. V dropped 5 bases and J dropped 9; count of bases not matched to a gene: 11. The CDR3 runs 15 residues. The germline CDR1 and CDR2 sequences are SGHVS and FNYEAQ. The CDR3 protein is CASSPRLAEAVEQFF. The CDR3 DNA reads as TGTGCCAGCAGCCCCAGACTAGCGGAAGCGGTTGAGCAGTTCTTC.

The table lists this clonotype with a few counts. The chain links TRBV5-1 to TRBJ2-1; D possibly uses TRBD1 or TRBD2 (7 bases each). Trimming left V 3 bases short and J 4 bases short, with 14 bases between. Germline assignment: CDR1 SGHRS and CDR2 YFSETQ. This CDR3 has 15 residues. This chain's CDR3 is CASSWEGDRYNEQFF. CDR3 nucleotide sequence: TGCGCCAGCAGCTGGGAGGGGGACAGATACAATGAGCAGTTCTTC.

This chain uses TRBV14 with TRBJ2-5; TRBD2 is a possible D gene (6 bases). The CDR3 has 15 amino acids. Trimming cost V 7 bases and J 5 bases, with 20 bases left between them. Looked up from germline, CDR1 is SGHDN and CDR2 is FVKESK. As DNA, the CDR3 is TGTGCCAGCAACTTCGGAGGGGCCGGGACCGAGACCCAGTACTTC. Translating gives CASNFGGAGTETQYF.